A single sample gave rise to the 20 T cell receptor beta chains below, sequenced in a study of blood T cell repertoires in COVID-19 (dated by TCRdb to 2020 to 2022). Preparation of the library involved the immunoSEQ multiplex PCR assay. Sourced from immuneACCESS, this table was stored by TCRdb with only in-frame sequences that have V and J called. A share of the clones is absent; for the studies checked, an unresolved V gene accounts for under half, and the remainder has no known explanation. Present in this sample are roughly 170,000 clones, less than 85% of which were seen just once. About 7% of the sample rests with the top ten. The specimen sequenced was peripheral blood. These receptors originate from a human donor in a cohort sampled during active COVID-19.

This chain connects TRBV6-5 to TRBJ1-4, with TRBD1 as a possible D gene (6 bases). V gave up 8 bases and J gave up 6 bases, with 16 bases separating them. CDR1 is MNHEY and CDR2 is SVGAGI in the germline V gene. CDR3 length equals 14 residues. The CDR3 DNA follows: TGTGCCAGCCGAGGGGGGGGGAAGGATGAAAAACTGTTTTTT. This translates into CASRGGGKDEKLFF.

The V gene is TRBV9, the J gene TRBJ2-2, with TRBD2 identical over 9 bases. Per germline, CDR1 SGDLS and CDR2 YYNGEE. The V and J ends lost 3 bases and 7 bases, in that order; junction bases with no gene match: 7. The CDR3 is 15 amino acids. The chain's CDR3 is CASSAQRGEGGELFF. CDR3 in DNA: TGTGCCAGCAGCGCCCAGCGGGGGGAGGGCGGGGAGCTGTTTTTT.

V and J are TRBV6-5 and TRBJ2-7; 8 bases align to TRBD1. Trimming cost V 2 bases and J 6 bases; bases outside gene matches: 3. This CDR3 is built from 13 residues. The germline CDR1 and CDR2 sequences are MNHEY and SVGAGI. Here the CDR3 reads CASSYNRGSEQYF. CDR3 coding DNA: TGTGCCAGCAGTTACAACAGGGGGAGCGAGCAGTACTTC.

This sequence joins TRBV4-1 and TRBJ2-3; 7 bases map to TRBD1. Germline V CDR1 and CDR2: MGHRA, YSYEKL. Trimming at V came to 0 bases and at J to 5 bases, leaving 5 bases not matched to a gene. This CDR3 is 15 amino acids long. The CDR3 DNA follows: TGCGCCAGCAGCCAAGAACCGAGGGGGCAAGATACGCAGTATTTT. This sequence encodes CASSQEPRGQDTQYF.

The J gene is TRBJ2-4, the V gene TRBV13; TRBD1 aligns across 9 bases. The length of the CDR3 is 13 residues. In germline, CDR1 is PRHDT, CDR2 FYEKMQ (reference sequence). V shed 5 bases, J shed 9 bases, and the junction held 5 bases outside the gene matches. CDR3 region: CASSLGQGTIQYF. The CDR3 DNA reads TGTGCCAGCAGCCTTGGACAGGGGACCATTCAGTACTTC.

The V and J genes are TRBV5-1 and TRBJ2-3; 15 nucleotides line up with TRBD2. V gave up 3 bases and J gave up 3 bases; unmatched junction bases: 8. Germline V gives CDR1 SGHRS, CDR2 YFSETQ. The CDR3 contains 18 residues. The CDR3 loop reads CASSYRTSGGASTDTQYF. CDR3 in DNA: TGCGCCAGCAGCTACCGGACTAGCGGGGGGGCCAGTACAGATACGCAGTATTTT. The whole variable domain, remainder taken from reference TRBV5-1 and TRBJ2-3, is KAGVTQTPRYLIKTRGQQVTLSCSPISGHRSVSWYQQTPGQGLQFLFEYFSETQRNKGNFPGRFSGRQFSNSRSEMNVSTLELGDSALYLCASSYRTSGGASTDTQYFGPGTRLTVL.

The CDR3 protein is CASRSSGTGGFGANVLTF. CDR3 sequence (DNA): TGTGCCAGCAGGTCTTCCGGGACAGGGGGGTTCGGGGCCAACGTCCTGACTTTC. The rearrangement links TRBV5-5 to TRBJ2-6; 11 bases fit TRBD1. Trimming removed 5 bases from V and 4 bases from J; junction bases left unmatched: 11. CDR1 is SGHKS, CDR2 YYEKEE, per germline (reference sequence). The length of the CDR3 is 18 residues. The variable domain in full, completed from reference TRBV5-5 and TRBJ2-6, reads DAGVTQSPTHLIKTRGQQVTLRCSPISGHKSVSWYQQVLGQGPQFIFQYYEKEERGRGNFPDRFSARQFPNYSSELNVNALLLGDSALYLCASRSSGTGGFGANVLTFGAGSRLTVL.

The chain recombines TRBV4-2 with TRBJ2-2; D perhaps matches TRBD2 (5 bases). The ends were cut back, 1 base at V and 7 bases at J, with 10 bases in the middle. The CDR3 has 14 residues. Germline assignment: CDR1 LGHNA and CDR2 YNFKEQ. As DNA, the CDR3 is TGTGCCAGCAGCCAAGGGGTCCGGGACGGGGAGCTGTTTTTT. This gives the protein CASSQGVRDGELFF.

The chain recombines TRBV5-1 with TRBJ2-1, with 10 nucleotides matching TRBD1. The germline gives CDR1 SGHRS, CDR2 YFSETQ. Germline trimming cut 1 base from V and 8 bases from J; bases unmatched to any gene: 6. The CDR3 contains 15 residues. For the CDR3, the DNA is TGCGCCAGCAGCTTGCCGGGACAGGGGTTCGATGAGCAGTTCTTC. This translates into CASSLPGQGFDEQFF.

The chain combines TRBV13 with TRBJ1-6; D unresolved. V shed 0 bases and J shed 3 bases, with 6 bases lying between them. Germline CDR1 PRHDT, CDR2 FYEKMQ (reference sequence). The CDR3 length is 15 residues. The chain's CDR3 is CASSLGSNYNSPLHF. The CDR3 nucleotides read TGTGCCAGCAGCTTAGGGAGTAACTATAATTCACCCCTCCACTTT.

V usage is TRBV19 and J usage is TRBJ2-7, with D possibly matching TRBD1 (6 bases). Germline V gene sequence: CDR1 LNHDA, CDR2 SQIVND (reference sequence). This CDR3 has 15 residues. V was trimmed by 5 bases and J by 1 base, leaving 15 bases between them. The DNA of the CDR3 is TGTGCCAGTAGTCCGGACAGCTCCTTTTCCTACGAGCAGTACTTC. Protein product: CASSPDSSFSYEQYF.

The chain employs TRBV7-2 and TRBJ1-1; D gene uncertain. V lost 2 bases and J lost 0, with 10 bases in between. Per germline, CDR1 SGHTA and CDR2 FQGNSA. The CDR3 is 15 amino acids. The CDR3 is CASSLRSRMNTEAFF. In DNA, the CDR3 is TGTGCCAGCAGCTTAAGGTCCAGGATGAACACTGAAGCTTTCTTT.

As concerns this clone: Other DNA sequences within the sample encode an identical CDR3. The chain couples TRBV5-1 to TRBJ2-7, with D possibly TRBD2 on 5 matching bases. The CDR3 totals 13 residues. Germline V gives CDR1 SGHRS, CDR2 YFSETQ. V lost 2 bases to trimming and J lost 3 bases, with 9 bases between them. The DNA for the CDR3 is TGCGCCAGCAGCTTTTCCGGGGACTACGAGCAGTACTTC. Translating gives CASSFSGDYEQYF.

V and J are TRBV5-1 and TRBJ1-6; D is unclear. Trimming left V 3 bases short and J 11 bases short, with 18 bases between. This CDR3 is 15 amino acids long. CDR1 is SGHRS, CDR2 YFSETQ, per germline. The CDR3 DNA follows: TGCGCCAGCAGCTACGAAATGGACGCCGGGACACCCCTCCACTTT. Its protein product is CASSYEMDAGTPLHF. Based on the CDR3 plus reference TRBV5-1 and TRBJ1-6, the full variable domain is KAGVTQTPRYLIKTRGQQVTLSCSPISGHRSVSWYQQTPGQGLQFLFEYFSETQRNKGNFPGRFSGRQFSNSRSEMNVSTLELGDSALYLCASSYEMDAGTPLHFGNGTRLTVT.

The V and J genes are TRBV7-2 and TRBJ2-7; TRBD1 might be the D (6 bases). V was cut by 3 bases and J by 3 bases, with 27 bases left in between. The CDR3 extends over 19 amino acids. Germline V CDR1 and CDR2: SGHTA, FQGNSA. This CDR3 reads CASSLYRVTLPFAVYEQYF. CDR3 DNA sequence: TGTGCCAGCAGCTTGTACAGGGTAACATTACCTTTTGCAGTCTACGAGCAGTACTTC.

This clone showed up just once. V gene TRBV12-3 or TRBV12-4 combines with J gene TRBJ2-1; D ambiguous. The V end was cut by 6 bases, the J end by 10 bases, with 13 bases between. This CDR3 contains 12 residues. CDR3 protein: CASRITTSEQFF. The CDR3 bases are TGTGCCAGCAGGATTACTACCTCCGAGCAGTTCTTC.

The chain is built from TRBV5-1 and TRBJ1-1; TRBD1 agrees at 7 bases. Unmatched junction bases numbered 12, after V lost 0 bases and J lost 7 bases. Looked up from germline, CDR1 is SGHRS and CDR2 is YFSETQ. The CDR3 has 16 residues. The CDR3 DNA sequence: TGCGCCAGCAGCTTGGAAGGAGGGGGCCAAAACGATGAAGCTTTCTTT. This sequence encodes CASSLEGGGQNDEAFF.

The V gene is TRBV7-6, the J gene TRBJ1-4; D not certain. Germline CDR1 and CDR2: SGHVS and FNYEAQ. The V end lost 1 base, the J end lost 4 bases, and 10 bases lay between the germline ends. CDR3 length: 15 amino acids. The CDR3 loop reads CASSLVADLNEKLFF. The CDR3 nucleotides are TGTGCCAGCAGCTTAGTGGCAGATCTTAATGAAAAACTGTTTTTT.

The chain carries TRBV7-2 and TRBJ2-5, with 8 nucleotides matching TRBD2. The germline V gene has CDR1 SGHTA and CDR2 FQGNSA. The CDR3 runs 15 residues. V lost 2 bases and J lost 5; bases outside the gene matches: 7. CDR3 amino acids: CASSLRSGGAETQYF. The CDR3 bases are TGTGCCAGCAGCTTACGATCCGGGGGGGCGGAGACCCAGTACTTC.

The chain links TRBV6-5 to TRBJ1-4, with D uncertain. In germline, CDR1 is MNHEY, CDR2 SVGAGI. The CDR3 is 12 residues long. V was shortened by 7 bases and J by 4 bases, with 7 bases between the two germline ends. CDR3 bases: TGTGCCAGCAAGAGATATAATGAAAAACTGTTTTTT. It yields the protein CASKRYNEKLFF.